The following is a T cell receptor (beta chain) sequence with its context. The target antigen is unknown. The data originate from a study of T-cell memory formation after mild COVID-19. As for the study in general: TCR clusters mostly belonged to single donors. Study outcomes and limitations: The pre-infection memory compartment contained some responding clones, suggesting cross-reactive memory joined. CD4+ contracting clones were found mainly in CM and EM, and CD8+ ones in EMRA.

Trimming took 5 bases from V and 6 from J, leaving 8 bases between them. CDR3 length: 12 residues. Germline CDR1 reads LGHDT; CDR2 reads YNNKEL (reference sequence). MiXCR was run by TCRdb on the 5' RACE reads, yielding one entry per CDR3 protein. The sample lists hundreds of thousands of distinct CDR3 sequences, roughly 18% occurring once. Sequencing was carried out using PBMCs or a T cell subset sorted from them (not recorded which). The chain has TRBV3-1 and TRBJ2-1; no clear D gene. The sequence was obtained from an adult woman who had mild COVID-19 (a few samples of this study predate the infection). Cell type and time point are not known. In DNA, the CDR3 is TGTGCCAGCAGCTCTGTGTCCAATGAGCAGTTCTTC. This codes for CASSSVSNEQFF.